The entry below gives a single T cell receptor (beta chain) sequence along with its context. The sample is drawn from a study of T cells of healthy individuals. CDR3 length: 17 amino acids. CDR1 is SGHTA, CDR2 FQGNSA, per germline. The V and J ends lost 6 bases and 2 bases, in that order; junction bases with no gene match: 16. TCRdb reprocessed the 5' RACE reads via MiXCR and lists one record per CDR3 protein. The sample comprises nearly 100,000 distinct CDR3 sequences, roughly 18% of which are singletons, and under 7.5% rests with the top ten. The V call is TRBV7-2, the J call TRBJ2-7; 7 bases map to TRBD1. The sequence derives from a human donor in good health. For the CDR3, the DNA is TGTGCCAGCAGTTTATCCGGGACAGCACTTACCACCTACGAGCAGTACTTC. It codes for CASSLSGTALTTYEQYF.